What follows are 2 T cell receptor beta chains derived from one specimen sequenced in a study of long-term antiretroviral therapy in people with HIV (dated by TCRdb to 2022 to 2024). The immunoSEQ hsTCRB v3.0 assay was used at survey level resolution for TRB variable region sequencing. TCRdb mirrors the immuneACCESS table, restricted to in-frame sequences. Some clones are absent from its copies; in checked studies, under half trace to an unresolved V gene, and the reason for the others is unknown. This sample is represented by some 25,000 clones; 80% to 90% of them were singletons. Roughly 5.5% of the sample rests with the top ten. This sample comprised unsorted PBMCs, obtained 3 years after starting antiretroviral therapy. The origin of the receptors is a man between 18 and 29 years old with HIV.

V is TRBV9 and J is TRBJ1-4; D is undetermined. V gave up 0 bases and J gave up 2 bases, with 11 bases separating them. Germline CDR1 reads SGDLS; CDR2 reads YYNGEE. The CDR3 contains 16 residues. The CDR3 reads CASSVDPKGTNEKLFF. The DNA for the CDR3 is TGTGCCAGCAGCGTAGATCCTAAGGGCACTAATGAAAAACTGTTTTTT. Based on the CDR3 plus reference TRBV9 and TRBJ1-4, the full variable domain is DSGVTQTPKHLITATGQRVTLRCSPRSGDLSVYWYQQSLDQGLQFLIQYYNGEERAKGNILERFSAQQFPDLHSELNLSSLELGDSALYFCASSVDPKGTNEKLFFGSGTQLSVL.

The gene calls are TRBV6-6 and TRBJ1-5, with 10 bases identical to TRBD1. Germline lookup yields CDR1 MNHNY and CDR2 SVGAGI (reference sequence). The CDR3 contains 15 residues. The J segment lost 0 bases and the V segment lost 6 bases, leaving 2 bases of the junction unmatched. CDR3 sequence: CASSGTGASNQPQHF. CDR3 DNA: TGTGCCAGCAGCGGGACAGGGGCTAGCAATCAGCCCCAGCATTTT.